The entry that follows covers one T cell receptor (beta chain) sequence. Its antigen is as yet unknown. This CDR3 contains 14 residues. With 5 bases removed from V and 4 bases from J, the gap between germline ends came to 12 bases. CDR1 is MDHEN, CDR2 SYDVKM, per germline. Survey-depth TCRbeta CDR3 sequencing reported V/J genes and productive frequencies. Measured with immunoSEQ multiplex PCR; TCRdb has only the in-frame clones, and not every one. The sample contains some 45,000 clones, approximately 92% of which appear only once. This entry is derived from a study of tissue T cells after allogeneic stem cell transplantation. Study-wide results and caveats: Within patients, tissue anatomy strongly shaped TCR repertoire composition.

The source is a woman aged 40-70 years who later had graft-versus-host disease after an allogeneic stem cell transplant. The chain combines TRBV28 with TRBJ1-5; no clear D. This sample comprised blood, obtained before transplantation. The CDR3 region is CASSPPVMNQPQHF. In DNA form, the CDR3 reads TGTGCCAGCAGTCCCCCAGTGATGAATCAGCCCCAGCATTTT.